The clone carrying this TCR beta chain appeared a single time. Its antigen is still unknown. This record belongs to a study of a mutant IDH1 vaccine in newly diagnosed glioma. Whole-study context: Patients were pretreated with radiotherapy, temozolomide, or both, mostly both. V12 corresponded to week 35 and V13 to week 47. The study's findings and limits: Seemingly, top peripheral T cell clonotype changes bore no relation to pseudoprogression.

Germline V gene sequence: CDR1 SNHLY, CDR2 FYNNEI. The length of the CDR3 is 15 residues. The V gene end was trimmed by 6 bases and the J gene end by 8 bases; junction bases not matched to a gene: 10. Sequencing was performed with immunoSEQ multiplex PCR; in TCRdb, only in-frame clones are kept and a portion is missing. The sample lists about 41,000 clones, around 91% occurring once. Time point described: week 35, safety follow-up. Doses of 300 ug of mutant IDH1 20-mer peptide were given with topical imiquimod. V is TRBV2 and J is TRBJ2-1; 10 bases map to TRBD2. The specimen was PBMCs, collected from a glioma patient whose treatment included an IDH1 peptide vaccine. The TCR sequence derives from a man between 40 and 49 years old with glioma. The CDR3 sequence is CASRALAGVGDEQFF. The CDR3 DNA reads TGTGCCAGCAGGGCCCTAGCGGGAGTGGGTGATGAGCAGTTCTTC.